This T cell receptor beta chain was sequenced for a study of OX40 agonist ivuxolimab in advanced cancers. Overall study context: Each dose-escalation patient presented with hepatocellular carcinoma, melanoma, renal cell or head and neck cancer. Partial responses occurred in Three dose-escalation patients, one with hepatocellular carcinoma and two with cutaneous melanoma. Study outcomes and limitations: Clonal expansion by week 6 occurred in CD4+ and CD8+ blood T cells (at 0.1 to 3.0 mg/kg). Individuals who were partial responders at 0.1-3.0 mg/kg had clonal expansion that ranked among the lowest.

Generated by immunoSEQ multiplex PCR, the TCRdb table keeps only in-frame clones and is missing some. This table holds 70,000 or so clones, about nine tenths found once. Germline lookup yields CDR1 ENHRY and CDR2 SYGVKD. The ends lost 6 bases at V and 5 bases at J; junction bases unmatched: 7. This CDR3 has 15 residues. A note on this clone: The target antigen is unknown.

The sample consisted of CD4+ or CD8+ T cells sorted from blood, taken in a trial of the OX40 agonist ivuxolimab. The sequence was obtained from an adult with an advanced solid tumor such as melanoma, head and neck, liver or kidney cancer. J is TRBJ1-6 and V is TRBV10-3, with 7 nucleotides matching TRBD1. The CDR3 bases are TGTGCCATCAGACCCGGACAGGCGAATAATTCACCCCTCCACTTT. Translating gives CAIRPGQANNSPLHF.